This T cell receptor (beta chain) was obtained from a study of blood T cell repertoires in COVID-19. The overall study: From T cells, B-cell-depleted T cells, or PBMCs came the material, which was cDNA or gDNA.

Profiling relied on immunoSEQ multiplex PCR, and the TCRdb table lists in-frame clones only, not all of them. The data hold 300,000 to 400,000 clones, with over 80% observed a single time. Germline V CDR1 and CDR2: SEHNR, FQNEAQ (reference sequence). V dropped 3 bases and J dropped 1 base, with 9 bases sitting between them. The CDR3 length is 14 residues. This chain uses TRBV7-9 with TRBJ2-5, with TRBD1 as a possible D gene (6 bases). Sequenced: peripheral blood. The sequence was collected from a man younger than 45 with COVID-19, enrolled during active disease. The CDR3 spells CASSLQGLQETQYF. In DNA, the CDR3 is TGTGCCAGCAGCTTGCAGGGGCTCCAAGAGACCCAGTACTTC.